This TCR beta chain appears in the sequencing data of a study of cytomegalovirus exposure and HLA in healthy donors. Study-level information: A subsequent analysis reported that the roughly 120 validation repertoires were produced on the same platform that had also been used for the approximately 700 first-cohort repertoires. Study-wide results and limits: It was reported that the classifier diagnosed cytomegalovirus status with high specificity and sensitivity in both the original and validation cohorts. The study labeled 150 or so TCR beta chains cytomegalovirus-associated.

Method: immunoSEQ multiplex PCR; TCRdb's copy keeps in-frame clones and lacks some. The sample shows fewer than 150,000 clones, 88% of them seen only once. In the case of this clone: Its antigen is not known.

This receptor was taken from a man aged 25-40 years in good health and CMV-seronegative. The sequenced sample consisted of PBMCs.

CDR3: CASSLWGQGLSYEQYF. DNA for the CDR3: TGTGCCAGCAGCTTGTGGGGCCAGGGACTCTCCTACGAGCAGTACTTC. The chain combines TRBV5-4 with TRBJ2-7, with D perhaps TRBD2 (6 bases). The CDR3 loop spans 16 amino acids. From germline, CDR1 is SGHNT and CDR2 YYREEE (reference sequence). V was trimmed by 1 base and J by 0 bases, leaving 14 bases between them.